The 24 T cell receptor beta chains reported below all come from one sample, sequenced in a study of chemoradiotherapy in HPV16-positive cancers. Assay: immunoSEQ multiplex PCR; the TCRdb copy retains only in-frame clones and omits some. Of about 2,700 clones listed, roughly 86% are singletons. The sequences come from tumor tissue, collected from a patient who underwent chemoradiotherapy. These receptors came from a human donor with HPV-associated anogenital cancer.

The V gene is TRBV5-6, the J gene TRBJ1-4, with TRBD1 as a possible D gene (6 bases). Germline-derived CDR1 and CDR2 are SGHDT and YYEEEE. The CDR3 totals 16 residues. With 0 bases removed from V and 8 bases from J, the gap between germline ends came to 17 bases. The DNA of the CDR3 is TGTGCCAGCAGCTTGGCTCGGGGGGCGCTGAAAGAAAAACTGTTTTTT. Amino acids: CASSLARGALKEKLFF.

This chain connects TRBV7-8 to TRBJ2-7, with D unclear. Germline CDR1 SGHVS, CDR2 FQNEAQ. Trimming took off 1 base at V and 0 bases at J, with 7 bases between the two ends. The CDR3 is 14 residues long. CDR3 DNA: TGTGCCAGCAGCTTAGAATGGTTCTCCTACGAGCAGTACTTC. Protein sequence: CASSLEWFSYEQYF.

V gene TRBV5-1 combines with J gene TRBJ2-3; 10 bases align to TRBD1. The CDR3 length is 15 residues. In germline, CDR1 is SGHRS, CDR2 YFSETQ. J was trimmed by 5 bases and V by 3 bases; bases with no gene match: 6. The CDR3 reads CASSSGTGAGDTQYF. CDR3 bases: TGCGCCAGCAGCTCAGGGACAGGGGCGGGAGATACGCAGTATTTT.

The chain is built from TRBV11-2 and TRBJ2-1; 15 nucleotides agree with TRBD2. The V and J ends lost 4 bases and 9 bases, in that order; junction bases with no gene match: 7. This CDR3 has 16 residues. Germline lookup yields CDR1 SGHAT and CDR2 FQNNGV. CDR3 amino acids: CASSYGTSGGSGEQFF. Here the CDR3 DNA reads TGTGCCAGCAGCTACGGGACTAGCGGGGGGTCCGGTGAGCAGTTCTTC.

CDR3 sequence: CASSSGPQQVGYTF. CDR3 nucleotides: TGTGCCAGCAGCTCGGGACCGCAGCAGGTTGGCTACACCTTC. The chain carries TRBV7-2 and TRBJ1-2; maybe TRBD1 (5 bases). Looked up from germline, CDR1 is SGHTA and CDR2 is FQGNSA. The CDR3 is made up of 14 amino acids. The V end lost 4 bases, the J end lost 7 bases, and 16 bases lay between the germline ends.

The chain employs TRBV28 and TRBJ2-2, with D perhaps matching TRBD1 or TRBD2 (5 bases each). This CDR3 contains 18 residues. V was cut by 4 bases and J by 0 bases, with 18 bases left in between. Germline assignment: CDR1 MDHEN and CDR2 SYDVKM. CDR3 DNA: TGTGCCAGCAGTTCCCCGGAGTGGGGGAAGACGAACACCGGGGAGCTGTTTTTT. It yields the protein CASSSPEWGKTNTGELFF.

The chain has TRBV7-9 and TRBJ2-1; 7 bases agree with TRBD1. Germline-derived CDR1 and CDR2 are SEHNR and FQNEAQ (reference sequence). The CDR3 has 12 amino acids. The V and J ends lost 4 bases and 8 bases, in that order; junction bases with no gene match: 2. The CDR3 nucleotides are TGTGCCAGCAGCTCGACAGGGTATGAGCAGTTCTTC. It encodes CASSSTGYEQFF.

This sequence joins TRBV30 and TRBJ1-3; D call uncertain. This CDR3 has 14 residues. Germline V gene sequence: CDR1 GTSNPN, CDR2 SVGIG (reference sequence). The ends were cut back, 2 bases at V and 3 bases at J, with 11 bases in the middle. CDR3 loop: CAWSPKAVGNTIYF. CDR3 DNA sequence: TGTGCCTGGAGTCCTAAAGCCGTTGGAAACACCATATATTTT.

This clone was detected only once. J is TRBJ2-2 and V is TRBV5-1; D possibly corresponds to TRBD1 (5 bases). From germline, CDR1 is SGHRS and CDR2 YFSETQ. The CDR3 spans 14 residues. Trimming removed 1 base from V and 1 base from J, with 5 bases in between. This chain's CDR3 is CASSLRGNTGELFF. The CDR3, as DNA: TGCGCCAGCAGCTTGAGGGGGAACACCGGGGAGCTGTTTTTT.

This clone was seen just once. The rearrangement joins TRBV2 to TRBJ2-5; the D gene is possibly TRBD1 (6 bases). The CDR3 runs 13 residues. Trimming removed 7 bases from V and 3 bases from J, with 12 bases in between. Per the germline V gene, CDR1 is SNHLY and CDR2 is FYNNEI. The CDR3 spells CASIGTREETQYF. The CDR3 nucleotides read TGTGCCAGCATCGGGACAAGGGAAGAGACCCAGTACTTC.

The rearrangement uses TRBV5-1 and TRBJ1-2; D is possibly TRBD1 (6 bases). There are 15 residues in the CDR3. CDR1 is SGHRS and CDR2 is YFSETQ in the germline V gene. Trimming shortened V by 0 bases and J by 3 bases, and 12 bases separated the two germline ends. The CDR3 loop reads CASSLVGDKDYGYTF. CDR3 coding DNA: TGCGCCAGCAGCTTGGTAGGGGACAAGGACTATGGCTACACCTTC.

This clone turned up a few times. The rearrangement joins TRBV5-1 to TRBJ1-1, with D possibly being TRBD1 (5 bases). V was trimmed by 0 bases and J by 4 bases, leaving 13 bases between them. The germline V gene encodes CDR1 SGHRS and CDR2 YFSETQ. There are 15 residues in the CDR3. CDR3 nucleotide sequence: TGCGCCAGCAGCTTGGTGGGCGGGGGTGGCACTGAAGCTTTCTTT. Translated: CASSLVGGGGTEAFF.

The chain employs TRBV19 and TRBJ1-5, with TRBD1 identical over 9 bases. The CDR3 extends over 15 amino acids. Germline-derived CDR1 and CDR2 are LNHDA and SQIVND (reference sequence). The V gene end was trimmed by 1 base and the J gene end by 6 bases; junction bases not matched to a gene: 4. The DNA of the CDR3 is TGTGCCAGTAGTATAGGTCCGGGACAGGGTCAGCCCCAGCATTTT. Translation: CASSIGPGQGQPQHF.

V gene TRBV16 combines with J gene TRBJ2-1, with 11 bases matching TRBD1. V dropped 2 bases and J dropped 6; count of bases not matched to a gene: 6. Germline V gene lookup returns CDR1 KGHSY and CDR2 FQNENV. The CDR3 consists of 16 residues. DNA for the CDR3: TGTGCCAGCAGCCAACGGACAGGGGGCTGGGTCAATGAGCAGTTCTTC. It yields the protein CASSQRTGGWVNEQFF.

This sequence joins TRBV16 and TRBJ2-7, with TRBD1 as a possible D gene (6 bases). The CDR3 has 17 amino acids. V lost 4 bases to trimming and J lost 1 base, with 20 bases between them. Germline V gene data show CDR1 as KGHSY and CDR2 as FQNENV. The CDR3 DNA follows: TGTGCCAGCAGCCCCCGACAGGTCATTACACCTTCCTACGAGCAGTACTTC. Translated, it gives CASSPRQVITPSYEQYF.

The chain links TRBV5-6 to TRBJ2-6; the D call may be TRBD1 or TRBD2 (5 bases each). Trimming shortened V by 5 bases and J by 2 bases, and 23 bases separated the two germline ends. CDR1 and CDR2 (germline): SGHDT, YYEEEE. This CDR3 region has 19 residues. For the CDR3, the DNA is TGTGCCAGCAGTTCCCTTCCGGGACGGTGGGGAGCTGGGGCCAACGTCCTGACTTTC. This encodes CASSSLPGRWGAGANVLTF.

The rearrangement links TRBV5-4 to TRBJ2-5; the match to TRBD2 covers 10 bases. The V gene's germline CDR1 is SGHNT and CDR2 YYREEE (reference sequence). After removal of 5 bases from V and 4 bases from J, the junction contained 5 bases not matched to a gene. The CDR3 is made up of 14 amino acids. The CDR3 DNA is TGTGCCAGCAGACCCTCTAGCGGGGGAGAGACCCAGTACTTC. Translation gives CASRPSSGGETQYF.

This sequence joins TRBV30 and TRBJ2-5; TRBD2 matches 11 bases. The V gene's germline CDR1 is GTSNPN and CDR2 SVGIG (reference sequence). Trimming took 4 bases from V and 4 from J; bases not matched to a gene: 5. The CDR3 is made up of 14 amino acids. CDR3 bases: TGTGCCTGGAACCCGGGACTAGCGGTAGAGACCCAGTACTTC. Its translation: CAWNPGLAVETQYF.

The V and J genes are TRBV7-9 and TRBJ2-1; D may be TRBD1 or TRBD2 (5 bases each). V lost 4 bases and J 3 bases, leaving 16 bases between the germline ends. Germline CDR1 reads SEHNR; CDR2 reads FQNEAQ (reference sequence). The CDR3 extends over 16 amino acids. CDR3 in amino acids: CASSSGLGTNYNEQFF. The CDR3 DNA reads TGTGCCAGCAGCTCGGGGTTAGGGACGAACTACAATGAGCAGTTCTTC. Full variable domain (outside the CDR3, taken from reference TRBV7-9 and TRBJ2-1): DTGVSQNPRHKITKRGQNVTFRCDPISEHNRLYWYRQTLGQGPEFLTYFQNEAQLEKSRLLSDRFSAERPKGSFSTLEIQRTEQGDSAMYLCASSSGLGTNYNEQFFGPGTRLTVL.

In DNA form, the CDR3 reads TGCAGCGTTGCCCGGGACAGGGGAACCTACGAGCAGTACTTC. It codes for CSVARDRGTYEQYF. The chain recombines TRBV29-1 with TRBJ2-7; 10 nucleotides agree with TRBD1. The CDR3 runs to 14 residues. Germline loops: CDR1 SQVTM, CDR2 ANQGSEA. V gave up 4 bases and J gave up 2 bases; unmatched junction bases: 5.

This chain joins TRBV28 and TRBJ1-5, with D maybe TRBD1 (5 bases). Trimming left V 6 bases short and J 4 bases short, with 16 bases between. The CDR3 is 15 amino acids. The germline V gene has CDR1 MDHEN and CDR2 SYDVKM. The CDR3 region is CASSLTSGRNQPQHF. DNA of the CDR3: TGTGCCAGCAGCCTGACGTCGGGACGAAATCAGCCCCAGCATTTT.

The chain carries TRBV4-2 and TRBJ1-4; D is unresolved. There are 16 residues in the CDR3. Trimming shortened V by 1 base and J by 8 bases, and 17 bases separated the two germline ends. CDR1 and CDR2 (germline): LGHNA, YNFKEQ. CDR3 in amino acids: CASSQVEGTTAEKLFF. DNA of the CDR3: TGTGCCAGCAGCCAAGTAGAGGGCACAACTGCGGAAAAACTGTTTTTT.

This chain connects TRBV11-3 to TRBJ2-3, with 7 nucleotides matching TRBD2. Germline loops: CDR1 SGHNT, CDR2 YENEEA. J lost 3 bases, V lost 1 base, and 1 base had no gene match. The CDR3 extends over 14 amino acids. In DNA form, the CDR3 reads TGTGCCAGCAGCTTAGGCGGGGGAACAGATACGCAGTATTTT. Its translation is CASSLGGGTDTQYF. Supplemented by reference TRBV11-3 and TRBJ2-3, the full variable domain reads EAGVVQSPRYKIIEKKQPVAFWCNPISGHNTLYWYLQNLGQGPELLIRYENEEAVDDSQLPKDRFSAERLKGVDSTLKIQPAELGDSAVYLCASSLGGGTDTQYFGPGTRLTVL.

The chain combines TRBV6-5 with TRBJ2-3; 11 bases fit TRBD2. Trimming cost V 9 bases and J 4 bases; bases outside gene matches: 6. This CDR3 has 14 amino acids. CDR1 MNHEY and CDR2 SVGAGI come from the germline V gene. CDR3 nucleotide sequence: TGTGCCAGTCGACCGGGACTAGCGGCAGATACGCAGTATTTT. It specifies CASRPGLAADTQYF.